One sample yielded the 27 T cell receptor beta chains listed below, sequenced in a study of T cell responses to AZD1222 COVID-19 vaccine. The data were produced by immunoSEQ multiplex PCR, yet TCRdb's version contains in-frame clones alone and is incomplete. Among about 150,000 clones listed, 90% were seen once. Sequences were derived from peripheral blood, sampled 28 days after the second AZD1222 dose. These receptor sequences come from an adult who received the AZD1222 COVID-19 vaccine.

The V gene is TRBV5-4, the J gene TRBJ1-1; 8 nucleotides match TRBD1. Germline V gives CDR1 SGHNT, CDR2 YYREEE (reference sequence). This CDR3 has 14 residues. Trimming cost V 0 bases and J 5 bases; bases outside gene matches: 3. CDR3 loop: CASSLAQGATEAFF. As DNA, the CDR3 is TGTGCCAGCAGCTTGGCCCAGGGGGCGACTGAAGCTTTCTTT.

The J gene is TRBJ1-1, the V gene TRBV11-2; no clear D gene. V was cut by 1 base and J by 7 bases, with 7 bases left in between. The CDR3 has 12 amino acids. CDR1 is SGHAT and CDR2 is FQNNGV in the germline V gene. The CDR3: CASSLAMGEAFF. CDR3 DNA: TGTGCCAGCAGCTTAGCTATGGGTGAAGCTTTCTTT.

CDR3 sequence reads: CASSQGTPTYNEQFF. The CDR3 DNA reads TGTGCCAGCAGCCAAGGGACTCCGACTTACAATGAGCAGTTCTTC. The rearrangement links TRBV3-1 (or the pseudogene TRBV3-2) to TRBJ2-1; perhaps TRBD2 as D (5 bases). This CDR3 is built from 15 residues. The germline CDR1 and CDR2 sequences are LGHDT and YNNKEL (reference sequence). Between the trimmed V and J ends, which lost 1 base and 4 bases, there was a span of 11 bases.

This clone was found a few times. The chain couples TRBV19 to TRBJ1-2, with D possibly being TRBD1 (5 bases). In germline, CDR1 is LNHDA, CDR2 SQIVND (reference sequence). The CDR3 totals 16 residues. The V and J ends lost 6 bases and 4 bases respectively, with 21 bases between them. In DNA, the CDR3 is TGTGCCAGTAGCCCACGAGGAAGTGGGGCGGTCTATGGCTACACCTTC. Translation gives CASSPRGSGAVYGYTF.

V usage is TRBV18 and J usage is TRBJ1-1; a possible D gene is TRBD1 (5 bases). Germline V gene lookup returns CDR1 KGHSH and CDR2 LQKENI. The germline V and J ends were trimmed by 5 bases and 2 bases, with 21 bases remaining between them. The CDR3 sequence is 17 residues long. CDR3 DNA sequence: TGTGCCAGCTCATACGAAATCGTGGGCAGGGAAAACACTGAAGCTTTCTTT. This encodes CASSYEIVGRENTEAFF.

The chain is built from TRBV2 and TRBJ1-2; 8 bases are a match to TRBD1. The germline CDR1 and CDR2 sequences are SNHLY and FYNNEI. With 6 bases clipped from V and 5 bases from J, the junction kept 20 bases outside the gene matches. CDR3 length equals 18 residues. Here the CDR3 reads CASSARDRPLLDLYGYTF. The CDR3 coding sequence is TGTGCCAGCAGCGCAAGGGACAGGCCCCTTTTAGACCTTTATGGCTACACCTTC. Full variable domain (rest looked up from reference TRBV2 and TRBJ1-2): EPEVTQTPSHQVTQMGQEVILRCVPISNHLYFYWYRQILGQKVEFLVSFYNNEISEKSEIFDDQFSVERPDGSNFTLKIRSTKLEDSAMYFCASSARDRPLLDLYGYTFGSGTRLTVV.

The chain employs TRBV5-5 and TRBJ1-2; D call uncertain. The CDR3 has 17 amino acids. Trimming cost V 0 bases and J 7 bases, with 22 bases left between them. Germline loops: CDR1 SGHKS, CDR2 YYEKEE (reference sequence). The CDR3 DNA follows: TGTGCCAGCAGCTTGGGATGGTCCGGGCTGGCCGAGGGTGGCTACACCTTC. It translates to CASSLGWSGLAEGGYTF.

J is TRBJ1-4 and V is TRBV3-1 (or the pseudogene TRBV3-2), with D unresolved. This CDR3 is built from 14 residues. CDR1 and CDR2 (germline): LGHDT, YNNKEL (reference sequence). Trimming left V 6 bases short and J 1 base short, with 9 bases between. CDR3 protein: CASSRSGTNEKLFF. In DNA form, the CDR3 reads TGTGCCAGCAGTCGGTCGGGAACTAATGAAAAACTGTTTTTT.

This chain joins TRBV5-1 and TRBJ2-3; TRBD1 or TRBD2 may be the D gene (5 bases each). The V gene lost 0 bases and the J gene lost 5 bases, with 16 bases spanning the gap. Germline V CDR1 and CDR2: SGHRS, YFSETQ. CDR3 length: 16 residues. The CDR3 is CASSLEPSGAGDTQYF. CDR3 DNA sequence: TGCGCCAGCAGCTTGGAACCCAGTGGGGCGGGAGATACGCAGTATTTT. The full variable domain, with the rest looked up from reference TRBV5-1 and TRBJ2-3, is KAGVTQTPRYLIKTRGQQVTLSCSPISGHRSVSWYQQTPGQGLQFLFEYFSETQRNKGNFPGRFSGRQFSNSRSEMNVSTLELGDSALYLCASSLEPSGAGDTQYFGPGTRLTVL.

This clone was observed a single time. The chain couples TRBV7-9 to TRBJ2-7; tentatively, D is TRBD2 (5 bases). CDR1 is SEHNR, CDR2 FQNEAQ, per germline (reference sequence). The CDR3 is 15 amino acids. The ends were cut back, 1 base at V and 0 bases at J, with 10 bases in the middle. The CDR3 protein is CASSLEAGSSYEQYF. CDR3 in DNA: TGTGCCAGCAGCTTAGAGGCGGGTAGCTCCTACGAGCAGTACTTC.

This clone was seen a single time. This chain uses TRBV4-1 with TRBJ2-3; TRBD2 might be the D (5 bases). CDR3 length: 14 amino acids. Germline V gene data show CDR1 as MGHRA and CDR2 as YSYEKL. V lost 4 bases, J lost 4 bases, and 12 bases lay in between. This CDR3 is CASSPAEGADTQYF. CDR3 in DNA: TGCGCCAGCAGCCCCGCCGAGGGAGCAGATACGCAGTATTTT.

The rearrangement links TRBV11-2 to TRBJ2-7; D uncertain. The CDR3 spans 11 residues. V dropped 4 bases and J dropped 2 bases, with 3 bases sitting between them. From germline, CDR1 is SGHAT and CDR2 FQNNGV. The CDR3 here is CASSSTYEQYF. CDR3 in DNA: TGTGCCAGCAGCTCAACCTACGAGCAGTACTTC.

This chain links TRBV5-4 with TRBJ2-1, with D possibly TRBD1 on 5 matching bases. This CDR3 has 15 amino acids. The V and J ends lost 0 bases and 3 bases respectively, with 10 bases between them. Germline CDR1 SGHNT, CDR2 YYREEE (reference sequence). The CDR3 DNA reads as TGTGCCAGCAGCTTGGAGGCAGGGTACTACAATGAGCAGTTCTTC. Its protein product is CASSLEAGYYNEQFF.

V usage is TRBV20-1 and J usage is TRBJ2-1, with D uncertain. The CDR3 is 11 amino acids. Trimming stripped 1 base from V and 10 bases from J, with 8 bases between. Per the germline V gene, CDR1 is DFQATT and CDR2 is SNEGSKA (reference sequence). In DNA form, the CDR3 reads TGCAGTGCTAGAGGGGCCTCCGAGCAGTTCTTC. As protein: CSARGASEQFF.

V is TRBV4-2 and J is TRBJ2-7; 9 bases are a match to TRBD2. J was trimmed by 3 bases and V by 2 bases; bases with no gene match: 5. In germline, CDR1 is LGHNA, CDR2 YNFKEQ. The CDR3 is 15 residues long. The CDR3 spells CASSQSIAGVYEQYF. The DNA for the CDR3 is TGTGCCAGCAGCCAATCAATAGCGGGAGTCTACGAGCAGTACTTC.

The CDR3 DNA is TGTGCCAGCAGCCAAGGACAGGGGAGCATGGTAGGAGCTTTCTTT. Translating gives CASSQGQGSMVGAFF. The chain uses TRBV4-2 and TRBJ1-1; the match to TRBD1 covers 8 bases. With V trimmed by 1 base and J by 10 bases, 11 bases remained unmatched. The CDR3 length is 15 residues. CDR1 is LGHNA and CDR2 is YNFKEQ in the germline V gene.

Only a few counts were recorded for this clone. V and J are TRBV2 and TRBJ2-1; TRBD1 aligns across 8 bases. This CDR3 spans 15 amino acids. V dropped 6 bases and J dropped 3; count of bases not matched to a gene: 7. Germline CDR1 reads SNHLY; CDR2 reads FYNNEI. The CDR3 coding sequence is TGTGCCAGCAGCGGCGGACAGGGACGCTACAATGAGCAGTTCTTC. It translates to CASSGGQGRYNEQFF.

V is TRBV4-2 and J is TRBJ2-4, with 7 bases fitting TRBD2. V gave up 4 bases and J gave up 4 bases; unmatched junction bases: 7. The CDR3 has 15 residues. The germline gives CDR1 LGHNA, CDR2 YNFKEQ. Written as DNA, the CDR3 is TGTGCCAGCAGCCCGTTGGAGGGAGGGAAAAACATTCAGTACTTC. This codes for CASSPLEGGKNIQYF.

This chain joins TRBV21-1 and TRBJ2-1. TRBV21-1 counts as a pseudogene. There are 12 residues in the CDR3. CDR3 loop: CASTHDWDEQFF. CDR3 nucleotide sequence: TGTGCCAGCACCCATGATTGGGATGAGCAGTTCTTC.

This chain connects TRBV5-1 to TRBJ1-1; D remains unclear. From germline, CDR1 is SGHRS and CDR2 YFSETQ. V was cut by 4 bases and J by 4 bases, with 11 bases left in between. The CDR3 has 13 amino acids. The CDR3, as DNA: TGCGCCAGCAGCAGGGCATTAGGCACTGAAGCTTTCTTT. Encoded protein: CASSRALGTEAFF.

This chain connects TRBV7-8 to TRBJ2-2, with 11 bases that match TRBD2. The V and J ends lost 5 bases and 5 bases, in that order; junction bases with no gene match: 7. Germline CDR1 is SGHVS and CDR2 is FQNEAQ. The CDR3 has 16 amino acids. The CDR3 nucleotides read TGTGCCAGCAGCCTGAGTAGCGGGAGGGGAACCGGGGAGCTGTTTTTT. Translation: CASSLSSGRGTGELFF.

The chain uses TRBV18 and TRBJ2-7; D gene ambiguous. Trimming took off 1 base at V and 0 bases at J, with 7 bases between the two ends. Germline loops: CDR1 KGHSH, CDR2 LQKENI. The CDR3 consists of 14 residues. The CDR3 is CASSPQGSSYEQYF. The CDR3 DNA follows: TGTGCCAGCTCACCACAGGGAAGCTCCTACGAGCAGTACTTC.

In DNA form, the CDR3 reads TGTGCCTGGACTACCGGCTCCTATAATTCACCCCTCCACTTT. Protein: CAWTTGSYNSPLHF. The rearrangement links TRBV30 to TRBJ1-6; D gene ambiguous. V shed 4 bases and J shed 0 bases, with 7 bases lying between them. This CDR3 contains 14 residues. The germline V gene encodes CDR1 GTSNPN and CDR2 SVGIG (reference sequence).

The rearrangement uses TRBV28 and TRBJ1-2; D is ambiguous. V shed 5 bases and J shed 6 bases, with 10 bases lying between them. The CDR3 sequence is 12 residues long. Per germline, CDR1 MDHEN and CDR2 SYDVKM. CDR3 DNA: TGTGCCAGCAGTAAGGTGACTGATGGCTACACCTTC. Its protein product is CASSKVTDGYTF.

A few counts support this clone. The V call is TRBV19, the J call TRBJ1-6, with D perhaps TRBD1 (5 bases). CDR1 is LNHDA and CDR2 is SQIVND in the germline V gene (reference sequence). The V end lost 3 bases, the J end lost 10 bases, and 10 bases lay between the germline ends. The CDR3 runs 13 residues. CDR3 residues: CASSIDWGSPLHF. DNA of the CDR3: TGTGCCAGTAGTATTGACTGGGGCTCACCCCTCCACTTT.

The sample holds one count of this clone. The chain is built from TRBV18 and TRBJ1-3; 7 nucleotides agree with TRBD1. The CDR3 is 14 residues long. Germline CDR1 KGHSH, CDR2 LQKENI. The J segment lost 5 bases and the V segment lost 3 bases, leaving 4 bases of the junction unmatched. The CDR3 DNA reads TGTGCCAGCTCACCCGGGACAGTGAGAAACACCATATATTTT. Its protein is CASSPGTVRNTIYF. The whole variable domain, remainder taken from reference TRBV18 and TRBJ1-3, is NAGVMQNPRHLVRRRGQEARLRCSPMKGHSHVYWYRQLPEEGLKFMVYLQKENIIDESGMPKERFSAEFPKEGPSILRIQQVVRGDSAAYFCASSPGTVRNTIYFGEGSWLTVV.

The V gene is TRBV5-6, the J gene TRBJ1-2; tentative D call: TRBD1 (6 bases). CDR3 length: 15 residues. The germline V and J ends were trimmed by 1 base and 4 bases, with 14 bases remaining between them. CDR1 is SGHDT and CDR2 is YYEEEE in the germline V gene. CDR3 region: CASSLSGGSGYGYTF. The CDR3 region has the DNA TGTGCCAGCAGCTTGTCCGGGGGCTCTGGCTATGGCTACACCTTC.